This T cell receptor beta chain stems from a study of blood T cell repertoires in COVID-19. Overall study: Samples taken during acute and convalescent COVID-19 were collected in the United States, Italy and Spain. T cells, B-cell-depleted T cells, or PBMCs supplied cDNA or gDNA.

As originally analysed: Reference gene primers were amplified, and this amplification served to estimate nucleated cell counts. Assay: immunoSEQ multiplex PCR; the TCRdb copy retains only in-frame clones and omits some. D and trimming come from the DNA, and the V and J calls and clone size come from that table. The data hold hundreds of thousands of clones, with roughly 84% observed a single time. There are 15 residues in the CDR3. CDR1 SGHAT and CDR2 FQNNGV come from the germline V gene. Trimming removed 5 bases from V and 0 bases from J, with 11 bases in between. The chain recombines TRBV11-2 with TRBJ1-3; maybe TRBD1 (6 bases). The TCR comes from a woman in her forties with active or convalescent COVID-19. Sequences were obtained from peripheral blood. CDR3 bases: TGTGCCAGCAGCAAAGGGGGAAGCTCTGGAAACACCATATATTTT. As protein: CASSKGGSSGNTIYF.